The T cell receptor (beta chain) under discussion was sequenced for a study of T cell clones after liver transplantation. Whole-study context: A pre-transplant mixed lymphocyte reaction with TCRbeta sequencing defined graft-donor-reactive clones followed in post-transplant blood. Patients counted as tolerant after at least one year off all immunosuppression, enzymes not exceeding twice normal. Study conclusions and caveats: In most of the 8 subjects, circulating graft-donor-reactive CD4 TCRbeta sequences fell significantly after transplant.

CD3+CD4+ and CD3+CD8+ cells were FACS-sorted from thawed unstimulated PBMCs. Sequenced by immunoSEQ multiplex PCR; TCRdb stores in-frame clones only, minus some. The data show 50,000 to 60,000 clones, 60% to 75% seen once. A word on this clone: Its antigen is unidentified.

V was trimmed by 4 bases and J by 4 bases, leaving 10 bases between them. The CDR3 length is 13 residues. The V gene's germline CDR1 is LNHDA and CDR2 SQIVND (reference sequence). Sequenced here: CD4+ T cells from blood, sampled at the 22-month timepoint. This receptor was taken from a human patient who received a liver transplant. Some T cells may be graft donor cells. The chain has TRBV19 and TRBJ1-2; D is unclear. The CDR3 DNA reads TGTGCCAGTAGTAGGGCAGATATCTATGGCTACACCTTC. It specifies CASSRADIYGYTF.